This T cell receptor (beta chain) originates from a study of T cells in Graves' hyperthyroidism and ophthalmopathy. The CDR3 regions of TCR beta were amplified from RNA transcripts. A first-round RT-PCR of the TCR CDR3 used the HTBI primer set. TCRdb recomputed calls from the multiplex PCR reads with MiXCR, one row per CDR3 protein. The sample holds about 260,000 distinct CDR3 sequences, 16% seen once. Germline assignment: CDR1 DFQATT and CDR2 SNEGSKA (reference sequence). The CDR3 is made up of 14 amino acids. For this clonotype: Its antigen is undetermined. This may be a read error, as it is one base from a much larger clone.

Notes on the study in general: Most thyroid-expanded clonotypes above 0.001 were also found in blood.

Ophthalmopathy cases scored 3 or more on the Clinical Activity Score and 4 or more on NOSPECS grade, with duration below 3 months. The TCR comes from a woman between 18 and 29 years old with Graves' ophthalmopathy. The sequenced sample consisted of blood. This chain connects TRBV20-1 to TRBJ2-3, with 10 bases matching TRBD2. The DNA of the CDR3 is TGCAGTGCTAGAGAATCTCTAGCGGGAGATATGCAGTATTTT. It is translated as CSARESLAGDMQYF.